Presented here are 10 T cell receptor beta chains from one specimen sequenced in a study of blood T cell repertoires in COVID-19 (TCRdb year 2020). The library was prepared using the immunoSEQ multiplex PCR assay. TCRdb retrieved this table from immuneACCESS and kept in-frame rearrangements only. Not all clones are present; in checked studies, unresolved V genes account for under half, and no reason is known for the remainder. For this sample there are fewer than 250,000 clones; 85% appear just once. Around 6.5% of the sample rests with the top ten. Input material: peripheral blood. Source of these receptors: a woman aged 55-69 years with active or convalescent COVID-19.

This clone appeared once. The chain joins TRBV19 to TRBJ2-2, with D uncertain. In germline, CDR1 is LNHDA, CDR2 SQIVND (reference sequence). This CDR3 has 16 amino acids. Trimming shortened V by 3 bases and J by 4 bases, and 15 bases separated the two germline ends. The CDR3 reads CASSMVGSRFTGELFF. CDR3 coding DNA: TGTGCCAGTAGTATGGTGGGCTCCCGGTTCACCGGGGAGCTGTTTTTT.

The genes are TRBV24-1 and TRBJ2-7; a possible D gene is TRBD2 (6 bases). There are 12 residues in the CDR3. The V and J ends lost 11 bases and 11 bases respectively, with 21 bases between them. The V gene's germline CDR1 is KGHDR and CDR2 SFDVKD. The CDR3, as DNA: TGTGCCAAGAAAAGACTAGTTCGCCACAAGTACTTC. Translated, it gives CAKKRLVRHKYF.

The V and J genes are TRBV18 and TRBJ1-1; 7 bases match TRBD1. V was clipped by 6 bases and J by 1 base; unmatched bases: 8. Germline V gene sequence: CDR1 KGHSH, CDR2 LQKENI. The CDR3 is 15 residues long. For the CDR3, the DNA is TGTGCCAGCTCGCTTCTACAGGGGAGGAACACTGAAGCTTTCTTT. It translates to CASSLLQGRNTEAFF.

The rearrangement uses TRBV7-6 and TRBJ2-7, with TRBD2 as a possible D gene (7 bases). The V gene's germline CDR1 is SGHVS and CDR2 FNYEAQ. The ends were cut back, 5 bases at V and 7 bases at J, with 15 bases in the middle. CDR3 size: 13 residues. CDR3 region: CASSPGEGWEQYV. DNA of the CDR3: TGTGCCAGCAGCCCAGGGGAGGGTTGGGAGCAGTACGTC.

The V gene is TRBV2, the J gene TRBJ1-5, with 7 nucleotides matching TRBD1. The CDR3 has 13 amino acids. V shed 7 bases, J shed 6 bases, and the junction held 6 bases outside the gene matches. Germline V gene sequence: CDR1 SNHLY, CDR2 FYNNEI. The CDR3 DNA is TGTGCCAGCACGGGAGGGGGCGGTCAGCCCCAGCATTTT. Protein product: CASTGGGGQPQHF.

In its sample, this clone was seen a few times. The genes are TRBV29-1 and TRBJ2-1, with 10 bases lining up with TRBD1. Germline V CDR1 and CDR2: SQVTM, ANQGSEA. The length of the CDR3 is 15 residues. With V trimmed by 4 bases and J by 4 bases, 7 bases remained unmatched. CDR3 sequence: CSVVAGTGAYNEQFF. The CDR3 DNA reads TGCAGCGTTGTGGCCGGGACAGGGGCATACAATGAGCAGTTCTTC.

The chain links TRBV18 to TRBJ2-7, with D unresolved. The germline gives CDR1 KGHSH, CDR2 LQKENI. The CDR3 consists of 13 residues. The V gene lost 3 bases and the J gene lost 1 base, with 7 bases spanning the gap. CDR3 nucleotide sequence: TGTGCCAGCTCACCCGAGGATTCCTACGAGCAGTACGTC. Its protein is CASSPEDSYEQYV.

This sequence joins TRBV4-1 and TRBJ1-1; D ambiguous. Trimming removed 1 base at V and 0 bases at J, with 15 bases between. The CDR3 is 17 amino acids. Germline V gene sequence: CDR1 MGHRA, CDR2 YSYEKL. The chain's CDR3 is CASSQVISAVLNTEAFF. The CDR3 coding sequence is TGCGCCAGCAGCCAAGTTATATCGGCGGTACTGAACACTGAAGCTTTCTTT.

This clone was seen only once. V gene TRBV3-1 (or the pseudogene TRBV3-2) combines with J gene TRBJ1-2, with D possibly TRBD1 on 5 matching bases. The germline V gene has CDR1 LGHDT and CDR2 YNNKEL (reference sequence). This CDR3 has 17 amino acids. Deletions cut 0 bases from V and 0 bases from J, with 14 bases between. The CDR3 nucleotides read TGTGCCAGCAGCCAAGAGTATGCTCGGGGGGCTAACTATGGCTACACCTTC. It specifies CASSQEYARGANYGYTF.

The CDR3: CASSLEGAGGYTF. In DNA form, the CDR3 reads TGTGCCAGCAGCTTAGAGGGGGCAGGGGGCTACACCTTC. The V and J genes are TRBV7-6 and TRBJ1-2; 7 nucleotides align to TRBD1. After removal of 1 base from V and 8 bases from J, the junction contained 4 bases not matched to a gene. Germline CDR1 SGHVS, CDR2 FNYEAQ. The CDR3 is made up of 13 amino acids. Filled out from reference TRBV7-6 and TRBJ1-2, the complete variable domain reads GAGVSQSPRYKVTKRGQDVALRCDPISGHVSLYWYRQALGQGPEFLTYFNYEAQQDKSGLPNDRFSAERPEGSISTLTIQRTEQRDSAMYRCASSLEGAGGYTFGSGTRLTVV.